The source of this TCR beta chain is a study of T cells in Graves' hyperthyroidism and ophthalmopathy. Subjects aged 18 to 65 presented with newly diagnosed hyperthyroidism of less than 2 months' duration. It was uncontrolled infection, other autoimmune disease, pregnancy or lactation that excluded patients. PBMCs were obtained from about 9.9 ml fresh peripheral blood. Template material for amplifying TCR beta CDR3 regions consisted of RNA transcripts. The HTBI set primed first-round TCR CDR3 RT-PCR. A single record per CDR3 protein comes from TCRdb applying MiXCR to the multiplex PCR reads. Of roughly 420,000 distinct CDR3 sequences listed, around 13% are singletons. Study-level points and caveats: Ophthalmopathy and stable hyperthyroidism were told apart by a 13 V-J model.

This CDR3 is 16 amino acids long. Germline values: CDR1 SEHNR, CDR2 FQNEAQ (reference sequence). V was pared by 1 base and J by 2 bases, with 5 bases of the junction left unmatched. Notes on this clonotype: Its antigen is unknown.

The sequenced material came from blood. The sequence was obtained from a young woman with Graves' hyperthyroidism. V gene TRBV7-9 combines with J gene TRBJ2-7; TRBD2 agrees at 10 bases. The CDR3 loop reads CASSLGVAGGPYEQYF. DNA of the CDR3: TGTGCCAGCAGCTTAGGGGTAGCGGGAGGACCCTACGAGCAGTACTTC.